Listed below are T cell receptor beta chains from one sample, sequenced in a study of breast tumors, draining lymph nodes, adjacent tissues. TCRdb ran MiXCR on the multiplex PCR reads and lists one entry per CDR3 protein. The sample carries under 350,000 distinct CDR3 sequences, around 30% recorded once. Sequencing was performed on axillary lymph node tissue. The receptors originated from a female donor with breast cancer. Some clones in this sample may be carry-over from other donors' samples. The CDR3 runs from the conserved cysteine through the conserved F or W. The D gene is left open where the match is weak. Rows may omit the clone size; those that give it use once, few, many or a size class.

d_gene,j_gene,len,v_gene,abundance,CDR3aa,CDR3nt
.,TRBJ2-5,14,TRBV19,.,CASSISGVNQPQYF,TGTGCCAGTAGTATTTCAGGGGTCAATCAGCCCCAGTACTTC
TRBD2,TRBJ2-1,16,TRBV11-3,many,CASSLVSVTSLHEQFF,TGTGCCAGCAGCTTAGTTTCCGTGACTAGCCTCCATGAGCAGTTCTTC
.,TRBJ2-7,16,TRBV5-6,many,CASSLGQPYGFYEQYF,TGTGCCAGCAGCTTGGGGCAGCCCTACGGTTTCTACGAGCAGTACTTC
TRBD2,TRBJ2-3,15,TRBV20-1,many,CSARAGREAPDTQYF,TGCAGTGCTAGAGCTGGGCGGGAGGCCCCAGATACGCAGTATTTT
.,TRBJ2-1,14,TRBV20-1,.,CSARDLSSYTEQFF,TGCAGTGCTAGAGATTTGAGTTCCTACACTGAGCAGTTCTTC
TRBD2,TRBJ2-5,14,TRBV7-9,many,CASSFGRGGETQYF,TGTGCCAGCAGCTTTGGCCGGGGAGGGGAGACCCAGTACTTC
.,TRBJ1-5,14,TRBV19,many,CASSISGGRQPQHF,TGTGCCAGTAGTATATCGGGGGGTCGTCAGCCCCAGCATTTT
TRBD2,TRBJ2-7,17,TRBV6-1,few,CASSEVTSVSHNYEQYF,TGTGCCAGCAGTGAAGTGACTAGCGTCTCCCATAACTACGAGCAGTACTTC
TRBD2,TRBJ2-1,14,TRBV11-2,.,CASSGTRAANEQFF,TGTGCCAGCAGCGGGACTAGGGCAGCGAATGAGCAGTTCTTC
.,TRBJ2-3,15,TRBV19,many,CASRAQGYYTDTQYF,TGTGCCAGTCGGGCCCAGGGATACTACACAGATACGCAGTATTTT
.,TRBJ2-3,12,TRBV9,many,CASSVGEDTQYF,TGTGCCAGCAGCGTAGGGGAAGATACGCAGTATTTT
.,TRBJ2-6,15,TRBV2,.,CASRNRHSGANVLTF,TGTGCCAGCAGGAATCGACACTCTGGGGCCAACGTCCTGACTTTC
TRBD2,TRBJ2-3,16,TRBV5-1,many,CASSLMASGSTDTQYF,TGCGCCAGCAGCTTGATGGCTAGCGGAAGCACAGATACGCAGTATTTT
TRBD1,TRBJ1-5,15,TRBV19,.,CATASGTGEGQPQHF,TGTGCCACTGCTAGCGGGACAGGGGAGGGTCAGCCCCAGCATTTT
.,TRBJ2-3,15,TRBV20-1,.,CSASGLWRGVDTQYF,TGCAGTGCTAGTGGTTTGTGGAGGGGGGTAGATACGCAGTATTTT
TRBD1,TRBJ2-7,14,TRBV11-3,many,CASSLRTGGYEQYF,TGTGCCAGCAGCTTAAGGACAGGCGGATACGAGCAGTACTTC
.,TRBJ2-2,18,TRBV7-9,many,CASSFPQGAGANTGELFF,TGTGCCAGCAGCTTCCCTCAAGGAGCCGGCGCGAACACCGGGGAGCTGTTTTTT
.,TRBJ2-7,11,TRBV6-6,many,CATRALYEQYF,TGTGCCACCAGGGCACTTTACGAGCAGTACTTC
.,TRBJ1-3,14,TRBV9,.,CASSPRGLGNTIYF,TGTGCCAGCAGCCCTAGGGGACTAGGGAACACCATATATTTT
.,TRBJ2-2,15,TRBV9,.,CASAYREPNTGEPFF,TGCGCCAGCGCCTACCGAGAACCGAACACCGGGGAGCCGTTTTTT
.,TRBJ2-2,13,TRBV4-2,many,CASSQRTPEELFF,TGTGCCAGCAGCCAGCGGACCCCCGAAGAGCTGTTTTTT
TRBD1,TRBJ1-4,15,TRBV15,many,CATSRAGTDNEKLFF,TGTGCCACCAGCAGAGCCGGGACAGACAATGAAAAACTGTTTTTT
TRBD2,TRBJ2-2,16,TRBV6-6,many,CASSYRSSGVTGELFF,TGTGCCAGCAGTTACCGATCTAGCGGGGTTACCGGGGAGCTGTTTTTT
TRBD2,TRBJ2-7,12,TRBV2,.,CASLLAGDGQYF,TGTGCCAGCTTGCTAGCGGGAGACGGGCAGTACTTC
.,TRBJ2-3,13,TRBV15,many,CATSPGASDTQYF,TGTGCCACCAGCCCCGGGGCCTCAGATACGCAGTATTTT
.,TRBJ2-5,14,TRBV14,many,CASSQGAGGETQYF,TGTGCCAGCAGCCAAGGAGCTGGGGGGGAGACCCAGTACTTC
.,TRBJ2-7,15,TRBV27,.,CASSLSRGMGYEQYF,TGTGCCAGCAGTTTATCGAGGGGAATGGGGTACGAGCAGTACTTC
.,TRBJ2-3,14,TRBV5-4,many,CASSFPQRMDTQYF,TGTGCCAGCAGCTTTCCCCAGCGCATGGATACGCAGTATTTT
.,TRBJ1-1,14,TRBV3-1,.,CASSQGPMNTEAFF,TGTGCCAGCAGCCAAGGACCGATGAACACTGAAGCTTTCTTT
TRBD1,TRBJ2-3,14,TRBV19,.,CASSLNRGTDTQYF,TGTGCCAGTAGTCTGAACAGGGGAACAGATACGCAGTATTTT
TRBD1,TRBJ1-6,14,TRBV12-3/TRBV12-4,many,CASSRQGGNSPLHF,TGTGCCAGCAGCCGACAGGGAGGGAATTCACCCCTCCACTTT
TRBD1,TRBJ2-2,18,TRBV10-2,many,CASRGTGGAFANTGELFF,TGCGCCAGCAGAGGGACAGGGGGCGCTTTTGCGAACACCGGGGAGCTGTTTTTT
.,TRBJ2-7,15,TRBV28,few,CATRSAGIEEYEQYF,TGTGCCACACGAAGTGCGGGAATTGAGGAGTACGAGCAGTACTTC
.,TRBJ2-4,16,TRBV9,.,CASSLAIAGAKNIQYF,TGTGCCAGCAGCTTGGCCATTGCGGGAGCCAAAAACATTCAGTACTTC
TRBD1,TRBJ2-7,14,TRBV29-1,many,CSVRDRGRSYEQYF,TGCAGCGTAAGAGACAGGGGCCGCTCCTACGAGCAGTACTTC
.,TRBJ2-3,17,TRBV7-3,.,CASSFVPGPGLADPQYF,TGTGCCAGCAGCTTCGTCCCGGGACCGGGCCTGGCAGATCCGCAGTATTTT
.,TRBJ1-4,15,TRBV25-1,.,CASSEYGQLNEKLFF,TGTGCCAGCAGTGAATATGGACAGCTTAATGAAAAACTGTTTTTT
.,TRBJ1-6,16,TRBV9,.,CASSVRGDANNSPLHF,TGTGCCAGCAGCGTCCGGGGGGACGCTAATAATTCACCCCTCCACTTT
.,TRBJ2-2,12,TRBV6-5,.,CASSYSGGELFF,TGTGCCAGCAGTTATTCGGGGGGGGAGCTGTTTTTT
.,TRBJ2-5,12,TRBV25-1,.,CAARVSRETQYF,TGTGCTGCCAGGGTTAGTCGAGAGACCCAGTACTTC
TRBD1,TRBJ1-4,15,TRBV20-1,many,CSARSRDRVWEKLFF,TGCAGTGCTAGAAGCCGGGACAGAGTCTGGGAAAAACTGTTTTTT